The 25 T cell receptor beta chains below come from one sample, sequenced in a study of cytomegalovirus exposure and HLA in healthy donors. Here immunoSEQ multiplex PCR was the method, and the copy in TCRdb shows in-frame clones only, minus some. The profile shows roughly 170,000 clones, roughly 80% of them singletons. The sample consisted of PBMCs. All receptors come from a woman aged 18-29 years in good health and CMV-seropositive.

The chain combines TRBV27 with TRBJ1-1, with TRBD1 identical over 11 bases. With 5 bases clipped from V and 3 bases from J, the junction kept 5 bases outside the gene matches. The V gene's germline CDR1 is MNHEY and CDR2 SMNVEV (reference sequence). This CDR3 is 15 amino acids long. CDR3 DNA: TGTGCCAGCAGTGACCGGACAGGGGGCTACACTGAAGCTTTCTTT. Its protein is CASSDRTGGYTEAFF.

The chain uses TRBV5-8 and TRBJ2-3; 7 bases fit TRBD1. CDR1 is SGHTS and CDR2 is YDEGEE in the germline V gene. V dropped 4 bases and J dropped 3; count of bases not matched to a gene: 8. CDR3 size: 15 residues. The CDR3: CASSIRGLSTDTQYF. The CDR3 nucleotides are TGTGCCAGCAGCATCAGGGGGTTGTCGACAGATACGCAGTATTTT.

This clone was recorded only once. J is TRBJ2-3 and V is TRBV5-1; 8 bases line up with TRBD1. CDR1 and CDR2 from the germline V gene are SGHRS and YFSETQ. With 5 bases clipped from V and 5 bases from J, the junction kept 7 bases outside the gene matches. The CDR3 length is 14 residues. The CDR3 protein is CASSQRQGIDTQYF. In nucleotides, the CDR3 is TGCGCCAGCAGTCAACGACAGGGGATAGATACGCAGTATTTT. Combining the CDR3 with reference TRBV5-1 and TRBJ2-3 gives the whole variable domain KAGVTQTPRYLIKTRGQQVTLSCSPISGHRSVSWYQQTPGQGLQFLFEYFSETQRNKGNFPGRFSGRQFSNSRSEMNVSTLELGDSALYLCASSQRQGIDTQYFGPGTRLTVL.

The chain employs TRBV4-3 and TRBJ2-7; 11 bases are a match to TRBD2. After removal of 1 base from V and 0 bases from J, the junction contained 8 bases not matched to a gene. Germline values: CDR1 LGHNA, CDR2 YSLEER. The CDR3 loop spans 18 amino acids. This chain's CDR3 is CASSQGHTSGGSSYEQYF. The DNA for the CDR3 is TGCGCCAGCAGCCAAGGTCATACTAGCGGGGGCAGCTCCTACGAGCAGTACTTC.

The V gene is TRBV5-5, the J gene TRBJ2-4; D is unclear. Looked up from germline, CDR1 is SGHKS and CDR2 is YYEKEE (reference sequence). V was clipped by 1 base and J by 6 bases, with 17 bases between them. CDR3 length equals 16 residues. The CDR3 sequence: CASSLTSGSSINIQYF. CDR3 coding DNA: TGTGCCAGCAGCTTGACCTCAGGATCTTCTATAAACATTCAGTACTTC.

The rearrangement uses TRBV2 and TRBJ2-7; TRBD2 is a possible D gene (6 bases). The CDR3 is 16 amino acids. V was pared by 6 bases and J by 0 bases, with 18 bases between. Germline assignment: CDR1 SNHLY and CDR2 FYNNEI. In nucleotides, the CDR3 is TGTGCCAGCAGCGATGGGGGGAGCGGTAGCTCCTACGAGCAGTACTTC. Protein sequence: CASSDGGSGSSYEQYF.

The genes are TRBV4-2 and TRBJ1-2; D ambiguous. The germline V and J ends were trimmed by 1 base and 4 bases, with 10 bases remaining between them. The CDR3 contains 14 residues. Germline values: CDR1 LGHNA, CDR2 YNFKEQ. CDR3 in amino acids: CASSQAAQLYGYTF. The CDR3 DNA reads TGTGCCAGCAGCCAAGCCGCACAGCTCTATGGCTACACCTTC.

This clone was counted a single time. The chain uses TRBV2 and TRBJ1-4; 8 bases align to TRBD1. The CDR3 runs 14 residues. The germline gives CDR1 SNHLY, CDR2 FYNNEI. With V trimmed by 5 bases and J by 4 bases, 3 bases remained unmatched. DNA for the CDR3: TGTGCCAGCAGTCGGGACAGGAATAATGAAAAACTGTTTTTT. This translates into CASSRDRNNEKLFF. Looking up the rest from reference TRBV2 and TRBJ1-4 gives the full variable domain: EPEVTQTPSHQVTQMGQEVILRCVPISNHLYFYWYRQILGQKVEFLVSFYNNEISEKSEIFDDQFSVERPDGSNFTLKIRSTKLEDSAMYFCASSRDRNNEKLFFGSGTQLSVL.

The chain is built from TRBV15 and TRBJ1-1; perhaps TRBD1 as D (5 bases). This CDR3 comprises 15 residues. Germline CDR1 is LNHNV and CDR2 is YYDKDF (reference sequence). V lost 0 bases, J lost 2 bases, and 10 bases lay in between. This chain's CDR3 is CATSRDRGLNTEAFF. The CDR3 DNA reads TGTGCCACCAGCAGAGATAGGGGACTTAACACTGAAGCTTTCTTT. Together with reference TRBV15 and TRBJ1-1, the CDR3 gives the full variable domain: DAMVIQNPRYQVTQFGKPVTLSCSQTLNHNVMYWYQQKSSQAPKLLFHYYDKDFNNEADTPDNFQSRRPNTSFCFLDIRSPGLGDTAMYLCATSRDRGLNTEAFFGQGTRLTVV.

This clone has a single count. The chain carries TRBV29-1 and TRBJ2-7, with D unclear. The V end lost 7 bases, the J end lost 2 bases, and 12 bases lay between the germline ends. CDR3 length equals 12 residues. Germline-derived CDR1 and CDR2 are SQVTM and ANQGSEA. CDR3 nucleotides: TGCAGCGCCACAGACACAGCCTACGAGCAGTACTTC. It is translated as CSATDTAYEQYF.

J is TRBJ2-7 and V is TRBV7-9, with 9 positions matching TRBD1. The V segment lost 1 base and the J segment 6 bases; nucleotides outside the gene matches: 10. The germline V gene has CDR1 SEHNR and CDR2 FQNEAQ (reference sequence). The CDR3 has 16 amino acids. The DNA of the CDR3 is TGTGCCAGCAGCTTAGTCTCGGGACAGGGAGTAAGCGAGCAGTACTTC. This translates into CASSLVSGQGVSEQYF. Based on the CDR3 plus reference TRBV7-9 and TRBJ2-7, the full variable domain is DTGVSQNPRHKITKRGQNVTFRCDPISEHNRLYWYRQTLGQGPEFLTYFQNEAQLEKSRLLSDRFSAERPKGSFSTLEIQRTEQGDSAMYLCASSLVSGQGVSEQYFGPGTRLTVT.

The V gene is TRBV7-9, the J gene TRBJ2-1, with 10 bases lining up with TRBD2. Trimming took 1 base from V and 5 from J; bases not matched to a gene: 2. The CDR3 has 15 amino acids. Germline V gene lookup returns CDR1 SEHNR and CDR2 FQNEAQ (reference sequence). CDR3 bases: TGTGCCAGCAGCTTAGTAGCGGGGGGTGACAATGAGCAGTTCTTC. Encoded protein: CASSLVAGGDNEQFF.

J is TRBJ2-7 and V is TRBV25-1; 7 positions agree with TRBD2. Germline CDR1 MGHDK, CDR2 SYGVNS. The CDR3 loop spans 13 amino acids. J lost 6 bases, V lost 1 base, and 3 bases had no gene match. In DNA form, the CDR3 reads TGTGCCAGCAGTGAATCGGGGAGGGCCGAGCAGTACTTC. It yields the protein CASSESGRAEQYF.

This clone came up once. The gene calls are TRBV21-1 and TRBJ2-5; the listed D gene, TRBD2, was not tested against the DNA. TRBV21-1 corresponds to a pseudogene. There are 16 residues in the CDR3. CDR3 in amino acids: CASSKWERGAAETQYF. The CDR3 coding sequence is TGTGCCAGCAGCAAATGGGAGCGGGGGGCTGCGGAGACCCAGTACTTC.

This clone has a handful of counts. The rearrangement uses TRBV23-1 and TRBJ2-7; TRBD2 matches at 12 bases. TRBV23-1 is an open reading frame whose function is uncertain. V shed 3 bases and J 2 bases; nucleotides not matched to a gene: 14. This CDR3 spans 19 amino acids. CDR3 DNA: TGCGCCAGCAGTCAGAGGCCCCGACTAGCGGGGGCAAGAACCTACGAGCAGTACTTC. This translates into CASSQRPRLAGARTYEQYF.

The rearrangement links TRBV20-1 to TRBJ2-5; D gene ambiguous. The CDR3 length is 11 residues. The germline V gene encodes CDR1 DFQATT and CDR2 SNEGSKA (reference sequence). Trimming stripped 4 bases from V and 5 bases from J, with 8 bases between. In DNA form, the CDR3 reads TGCAGTGCTACTCGTAGCGAGACCCAGTACTTC. Translating it yields CSATRSETQYF.

The J gene is TRBJ1-6, the V gene TRBV27; D is perhaps TRBD1 (5 bases). There are 15 residues in the CDR3. V dropped 6 bases and J dropped 10 bases, with 19 bases sitting between them. Germline values: CDR1 MNHEY, CDR2 SMNVEV (reference sequence). In DNA form, the CDR3 reads TGTGCCAGCAGGTCCCGCCTGCAGGGTGGCTCACCCCTCCACTTT. Its translation is CASRSRLQGGSPLHF.

V is TRBV7-3 and J is TRBJ2-3, with TRBD1 matching over 9 bases. Looked up from germline, CDR1 is SGHTA and CDR2 is FQGTGA. V lost 4 bases, J lost 3 bases, and 5 bases stayed unmatched. CDR3 size: 15 residues. The CDR3 loop reads CASSSGQGITDTQYF. CDR3 nucleotide sequence: TGTGCCAGCAGCTCCGGACAGGGGATTACAGATACGCAGTATTTT.

This sequence joins TRBV4-2 and TRBJ2-1; weak D call: TRBD2 (6 bases). The V end was cut by 0 bases, the J end by 6 bases, with 18 bases between. Germline V gene sequence: CDR1 LGHNA, CDR2 YNFKEQ. The CDR3 loop spans 17 amino acids. The CDR3 bases are TGTGCCAGCAGCCAAGAGACGGCTCGCGGGACCTCCAATGAGCAGTTCTTC. Its translation is CASSQETARGTSNEQFF.

This chain links TRBV7-2 with TRBJ2-4, with 8 positions matching TRBD1. Germline CDR1 reads SGHTA; CDR2 reads FQGNSA. The CDR3 is made up of 14 amino acids. With V trimmed by 0 bases and J by 14 bases, 9 bases remained unmatched. CDR3 sequence: CASSLARGTGSEYF. CDR3 sequence (DNA): TGTGCCAGCAGCTTAGCCCGAGGGACAGGCTCCGAGTACTTC. Full variable domain (outside the CDR3, taken from reference TRBV7-2 and TRBJ2-4): GAGVSQSPSNKVTEKGKDVELRCDPISGHTALYWYRQSLGQGLEFLIYFQGNSAPDKSGLPSDRFSAERTGGSVSTLTIQRTQQEDSAVYLCASSLARGTGSEYFGAGTRLSVL.

The rearrangement uses TRBV10-1 and TRBJ2-3; perhaps TRBD2 as D (6 bases). V lost 8 bases, J lost 2 bases, and 11 bases lay in between. The CDR3 contains 13 residues. Germline lookup yields CDR1 WNHNN and CDR2 SYGVQD (reference sequence). DNA of the CDR3: TGCGCCAGCGGGACTGGGCTCACAGATACGCAGTATTTT. This encodes CASGTGLTDTQYF.

The CDR3 loop is CASSLRTSGETQYF. The CDR3 DNA follows: TGTGCCAGCAGCTTAAGGACTAGCGGGGAGACCCAGTACTTC. The chain employs TRBV7-8 and TRBJ2-5; 11 bases align to TRBD2. The length of the CDR3 is 14 residues. Germline V lookup: CDR1 SGHVS, CDR2 FQNEAQ. Losses at the gene ends were 2 bases for V and 5 bases for J; bases not matched to a gene: 1.

The chain combines TRBV4-2 with TRBJ2-7; TRBD1 agrees at 8 bases. V lost 4 bases and J lost 4; bases outside the gene matches: 9. The CDR3 covers 15 residues. Germline-derived CDR1 and CDR2 are LGHNA and YNFKEQ. The CDR3 bases are TGTGCCAGCAGCCGATCCGGGACAGGTGTGTACGAGCAGTACTTC. It yields the protein CASSRSGTGVYEQYF.

The chain has TRBV6-1 and TRBJ1-5; weak D call: TRBD1 (5 bases). CDR1 MNHNS and CDR2 SASEGT come from the germline V gene. V was trimmed by 3 bases and J by 3 bases, leaving 18 bases between them. This CDR3 is built from 17 residues. CDR3 in DNA: TGTGCCAGCAGTGATGTAAGGGGACTGAGTTCCAATCAGCCCCAGCATTTT. Translating gives CASSDVRGLSSNQPQHF.

V and J are TRBV5-1 and TRBJ2-3; tentatively, D is TRBD2 (7 bases). The CDR3 contains 15 residues. Trimming took off 5 bases at V and 0 bases at J, with 13 bases between the two ends. Germline-derived CDR1 and CDR2 are SGHRS and YFSETQ. In nucleotides, the CDR3 is TGCGCCAGCAGGTGGGGGGGCCTTAGCACAGATACGCAGTATTTT. This gives the protein CASRWGGLSTDTQYF.